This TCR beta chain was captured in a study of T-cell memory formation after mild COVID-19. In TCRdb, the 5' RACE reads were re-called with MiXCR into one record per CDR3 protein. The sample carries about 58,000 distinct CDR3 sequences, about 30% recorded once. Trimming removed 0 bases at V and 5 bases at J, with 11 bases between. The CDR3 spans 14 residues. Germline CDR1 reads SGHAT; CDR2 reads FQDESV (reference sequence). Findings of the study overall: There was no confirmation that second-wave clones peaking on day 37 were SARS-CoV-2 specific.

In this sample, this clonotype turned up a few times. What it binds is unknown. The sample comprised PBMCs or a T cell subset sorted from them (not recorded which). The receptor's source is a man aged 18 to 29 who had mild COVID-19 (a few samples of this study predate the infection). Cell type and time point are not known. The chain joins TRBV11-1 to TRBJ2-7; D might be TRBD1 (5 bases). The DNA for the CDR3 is TGTGCCAGCAGCTTAGCGCCAGGGTACCACGAGCAGTACGTC. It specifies CASSLAPGYHEQYV.